The T cell receptor beta chain under discussion was sequenced for a study of T cells after yellow fever vaccination. Study-level points and caveats: FACS-sorted repertoires could contain abundant clonotypes contaminating from the bulk population.

There are many counts of this clonotype. Its antigen is as yet unknown. Per the germline V gene, CDR1 is SGHTA and CDR2 is FQGNSA. V dropped 6 bases and J dropped 2; count of bases not matched to a gene: 1. This CDR3 spans 13 amino acids. Using its own MiXCR run on the 5' RACE reads, TCRdb lists one record per CDR3 protein. The sample carries hundreds of thousands of distinct CDR3 sequences, 21% recorded once. The chain recombines TRBV7-2 with TRBJ2-1, with 7 bases identical to TRBD2. This TCR derives from a man aged 18 to 30 who received the YFV17D yellow fever vaccine. Sequencing was performed on PBMCs, taken more than 20 days after the first yellow fever vaccination. The CDR3 sequence is CASSRGAYNEQFF. CDR3 in DNA: TGTGCCAGCAGTCGGGGGGCCTACAATGAGCAGTTCTTC.